One T cell receptor (beta chain) is described in this entry. Its antigen is not yet known. Base qualities were left out, and no much larger clone turns up one base away. Every donor was a healthy Caucasian. The twin cohort consisted of three pairs of female monozygotic twins, all aged about 18 to 29 years. Peripheral blood mononuclear cells were the source from which RNA for the TCR libraries was isolated. The sample originates from a study of identical twins (dated by TCRdb to 2015 to 2016). About the investigation overall: To test whether fetal clonotypes persist, the study used deep sequencing on TCR alpha and beta repertoires from monozygotic twins, unrelated adults of various ages, and cord blood. Replicate twin experiments were performed at different times using different library preparation protocols to rule out contamination. Paper-wide results and their limitations: In beta out-of-frame sequences, excess twin sharing was weaker, because having fewer shared sequences lowered the signal-to-noise ratio. Out-of-frame TCR alpha sequences shared between twins showed an excess of low generation-probability sequences compared with coincidental sharing between unrelated individuals. Fewer insertions were carried by abundant cord blood beta clonotypes, a similar but weaker trend appeared in young adult naive repertoires, and no such trend appeared in memory repertoires. Because the same donors could not be followed over many years, conclusions were based on cross-sectional statistical analysis. In monozygotic twins, out-of-frame TCR alpha sharing was systematically underestimated by recombination models, although the models agreed with sharing between unrelated individuals. Invariant T cells such as MAIT and iNKT could partly confound zero-insertion analyses, though diverse VJ usage argued against this for most clonotypes.

The junction carries 16 bases between V and J, which are trimmed by 10 bases and 0 bases respectively. According to the germline V gene (reference sequence), CDR1 reads MNHEY and CDR2 reads SMNVEV. The CDR3 measures 15 amino acids from cysteine to phenylalanine. Only CDR3 DNA remains: 45 bases, in frame from the first base. Library preparation was by 5' RACE. Sequencing was carried out with an Illumina HiSeq 2000. Template switching introduced a universal primer binding site; the final cDNA contained a unique molecular identifier, enabling accurate counting of TCR cDNA molecules. Specific primers in the conserved constant-segment region were used to synthesize first-strand cDNA for TCR alpha and beta chains. To control for contamination, each cDNA library was double barcoded with a SMART-Mk sample barcode plus Illumina barcodes. TruSeq adapter sequences and Illumina sample barcodes were added in two successive PCR steps. Sequencing of the TCR alpha and beta cDNA libraries was done on the Illumina HiSeq platform using custom primers. As for how the authors treated the data: Raw reads were processed with MiGEC to extract unique molecular identifiers, and MiXCR was used to determine CDR3 positions. For each individual, recombination models were inferred using an EM algorithm with the repgenHMM and IGoR tools. Shared clonotype analysis was performed with the tcR package in R, normalizing sharing by the product of cloneset sizes. Out-of-frame nonproductive sequences were analyzed to study raw recombination free of thymic and clonal selection effects. The raw public data were reprocessed by TCRdb itself: fastp quality trimming at Q25, MiXCR clonotype calling, in-frame beta chains only. Duplicate CDR3 protein sequences are folded into a single record with the most common DNA and genes. The V and J calls were not made by the authors but by TCRdb's processing. This sample has about 920,000 distinct CDR3 sequences in its table, and roughly an eighth of those were observed once. Around 1.5% of the sample belongs to the ten largest clones.

These same records also appear under a second study, on yellow fever vaccine responses in identical twins. As the second study states: According to the authors, the vaccine-induced T cell response in identical twins seemed to be partly convergent and partly specific to each individual. The study precisely tracked vaccine-responding T cell clones in identical twins.

The rearranged segments are TRBV27 and TRBJ2-1, with the D gene too uncertain to name. The sequenced sample was PBMCs. The TCR comes from a woman under 30 in good health. The DNA sequence is TGTGCCATCTCCAGTGGTACAAGCTCCTACAATGAGCAGTTCTTC. It encodes CAISSGTSSYNEQFF.